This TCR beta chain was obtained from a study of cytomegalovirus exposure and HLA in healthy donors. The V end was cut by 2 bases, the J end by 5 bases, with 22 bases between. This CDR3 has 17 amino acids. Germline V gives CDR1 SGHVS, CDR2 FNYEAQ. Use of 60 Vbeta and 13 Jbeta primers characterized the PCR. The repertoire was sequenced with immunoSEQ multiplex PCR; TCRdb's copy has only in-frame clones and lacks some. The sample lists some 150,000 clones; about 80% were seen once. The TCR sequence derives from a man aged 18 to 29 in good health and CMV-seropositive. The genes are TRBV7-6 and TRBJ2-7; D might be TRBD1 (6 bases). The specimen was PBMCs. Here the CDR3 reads CASSLLKGVISLDEQYF. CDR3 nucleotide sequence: TGTGCCAGCAGCTTATTGAAGGGGGTGATTTCGCTTGACGAGCAGTACTTC.